The rows below give T cell receptor beta chains drawn from one sample of a study of cytomegalovirus exposure and HLA in healthy donors. Repertoires were generated with immunoSEQ multiplex PCR, while TCRdb's copy carries only in-frame clones and drops some. The sample shows 90,000 to 150,000 clones, roughly 90% of them seen only once. Sequencing was performed on PBMCs. The source of these receptors is a woman under 30 in good health and CMV-seropositive. CDR3s include the opening cysteine and the closing phenylalanine or tryptophan. The D gene is left open where the match is weak. Clone size is stated in some rows and not others, as once, few, many or a class when expanded.

V gene,J gene,D gene,clone size,CDR3 protein,CDR3 DNA
TRBV2,TRBJ2-1,NA,NA,CASSLLTGSSNEQFF,TGTGCCAGCAGCCTACTTACAGGGTCTAGCAATGAGCAGTTCTTC
TRBV4-3,TRBJ2-7,NA,NA,CASSQDTGTDSYEQYF,TGCGCCAGCAGCCAAGATACCGGCACAGACTCCTACGAGCAGTACTTC
TRBV5-5,TRBJ1-2,NA,NA,CASSLGGGAGGYTF,TGTGCCAGCAGCCTTGGGGGGGGCGCCGGGGGCTACACCTTC
TRBV6-5,TRBJ1-5,NA,once,CASSRTVNQPQHF,TGTGCCAGCAGTAGAACGGTGAATCAGCCCCAGCATTTT
TRBV6-1,TRBJ2-7,NA,NA,CASSEDGSYEQYF,TGTGCCAGCAGTGAAGACGGGTCCTACGAGCAGTACTTC
TRBV7-2,TRBJ1-1,NA,NA,CASSLKGEGLGTEAFF,TGTGCCAGCAGCTTAAAGGGAGAGGGCTTGGGCACTGAAGCTTTCTTT
TRBV4-1,TRBJ2-2,NA,NA,CASSQEGWPNTGELFF,TGCGCCAGCAGCCAAGAGGGCTGGCCGAACACCGGGGAGCTGTTTTTT
TRBV13,TRBJ2-2,NA,NA,CASSLGRVTGELFF,TGTGCCAGCAGCTTGGGCAGGGTGACCGGGGAGCTGTTTTTT
TRBV10-1,TRBJ2-1,TRBD2,NA,CASSLSSGRQNEQFF,TGCGCCAGCAGCCTATCTAGCGGGAGGCAAAATGAGCAGTTCTTC
TRBV13,TRBJ2-2,NA,NA,CASSPRPGGTGELFF,TGTGCCAGCAGCCCGCGTCCTGGAGGGACCGGGGAGCTGTTTTTT
TRBV6-5,TRBJ1-1,NA,NA,CASSQGIAAFF,TGTGCCAGCAGCCAGGGAATTGCAGCTTTCTTT
TRBV18,TRBJ1-1,NA,NA,CASSQTTENTEAFF,TGTGCCAGCTCACAGACCACAGAGAACACTGAAGCTTTCTTT
TRBV19,TRBJ1-1,NA,NA,CASSTGPNTEAFF,TGTGCCAGTTCGACAGGCCCGAACACTGAAGCTTTCTTT
TRBV18,TRBJ1-5,NA,few,CASSPGDQPQHF,TGTGCCAGCTCACCCGGTGATCAGCCCCAGCATTTT
TRBV25-1,TRBJ1-2,TRBD1,NA,CASSEGDRGVNGYTF,TGTGCCAGCAGTGAGGGGGACAGGGGGGTCAATGGCTACACCTTC
TRBV27,TRBJ1-1,NA,few,CASSLSSVSEAFF,TGTGCCAGCAGTTTATCTAGCGTCTCTGAAGCTTTCTTT
TRBV7-9,TRBJ2-1,TRBD1,NA,CASSGGTGKAYNEQFF,TGTGCCAGCAGCGGGGGGACAGGGAAAGCCTACAATGAGCAGTTCTTC
TRBV11-2,TRBJ2-3,TRBD2,NA,CASSPRGRANSDTQYF,TGTGCCAGCAGCCCCCGCGGGAGGGCCAACTCAGATACGCAGTATTTT
TRBV6-4,TRBJ2-7,NA,NA,CASSDSNRGKAYEQYF,TGTGCCAGCAGTGACTCGAACCGGGGGAAAGCCTACGAGCAGTACTTC
TRBV2,TRBJ1-5,NA,NA,CASSEGRSQMGQPQHF,TGTGCCAGCAGTGAAGGGCGGTCCCAAATGGGTCAGCCCCAGCATTTT
TRBV18,TRBJ1-1,NA,NA,CASSPLTGEAFF,TGTGCCAGCTCACCGCTGACGGGGGAAGCTTTCTTT
TRBV4-1,TRBJ1-5,NA,NA,CASSLSSQGLQPQHF,TGCGCCAGCAGCCTTTCGTCCCAGGGGCTTCAGCCCCAGCATTTT
TRBV7-8,TRBJ1-6,NA,NA,CASSLGLLDSPLHF,TGTGCCAGCAGCTTGGGGCTTCTGGATTCACCCCTCCACTTT
TRBV5-1,TRBJ2-5,TRBD2,NA,CASSPGLAGGPQETQYF,TGCGCCAGCAGTCCGGGACTAGCGGGGGGCCCACAAGAGACCCAGTACTTC
TRBV30,TRBJ2-2,NA,NA,CAWTGGLNTGELFF,TGTGCCTGGACGGGCGGGTTAAACACCGGGGAGCTGTTTTTT
TRBV18,TRBJ2-3,TRBD2,few,CASSPLRIAGASDTQYF,TGTGCCAGCTCACCTCTGAGGATCGCGGGAGCCTCAGATACGCAGTATTTT
TRBV19,TRBJ1-2,TRBD1,NA,CASSIQATGGRGYTF,TGTGCCAGTAGTATACAGGCGACAGGGGGCCGAGGCTACACCTTC
TRBV5-4,TRBJ1-4,TRBD1,NA,CASSLGTGHEKLFF,TGTGCCAGCAGCTTAGGGACAGGCCATGAAAAACTGTTTTTT
TRBV6-5,TRBJ2-5,NA,NA,CASSYPGQETQYF,TGTGCCAGCAGTTACCCAGGGCAAGAGACCCAGTACTTC
TRBV2,TRBJ1-5,NA,few,CASISDRRSNQPQHF,TGTGCCAGCATCTCCGACAGGCGTAGCAATCAGCCCCAGCATTTT
TRBV2,TRBJ1-1,NA,NA,CASSEDAGSATEAFF,TGTGCCAGCAGTGAAGATGCGGGGTCCGCCACTGAAGCTTTCTTT
TRBV7-9,TRBJ2-1,NA,NA,CASSVPGLTYNEQFF,TGTGCCAGCAGCGTACCGGGACTGACCTACAATGAGCAGTTCTTC
TRBV19,TRBJ2-7,NA,NA,CASSYGGTYEQYF,TGTGCCAGTAGTTATGGGGGGACCTACGAGCAGTACTTC
TRBV2,TRBJ2-3,NA,NA,CASTPWQTTDTQYF,TGTGCCAGCACCCCCTGGCAGACTACAGATACGCAGTATTTT
TRBV27,TRBJ1-2,TRBD1,NA,CATSRRGPHGYTF,TGTGCCACCAGCCGAAGGGGGCCCCATGGCTACACCTTC
TRBV19,TRBJ1-1,TRBD1,NA,CASSIDPRTGANTEAFF,TGTGCCAGTAGTATAGACCCTAGAACAGGGGCGAACACTGAAGCTTTCTTT
TRBV11-2,TRBJ2-7,NA,once,CASSLVRQGEQYF,TGTGCCAGCAGCTTAGTCCGCCAGGGAGAGCAGTACTTC
TRBV19,TRBJ2-1,TRBD2,NA,CASGPLAGWNNEQFF,TGTGCCAGCGGACCTCTAGCGGGGTGGAACAATGAGCAGTTCTTC
TRBV6-1,TRBJ2-1,TRBD1,NA,CASSEAGGRNRGLNEQFF,TGTGCCAGCAGTGAAGCCGGAGGTAGGAACAGGGGGCTCAATGAGCAGTTCTTC
TRBV7-8,TRBJ1-5,NA,NA,CASSSRDTNQPQHF,TGTGCCAGCAGCTCTCGGGACACCAATCAGCCCCAGCATTTT